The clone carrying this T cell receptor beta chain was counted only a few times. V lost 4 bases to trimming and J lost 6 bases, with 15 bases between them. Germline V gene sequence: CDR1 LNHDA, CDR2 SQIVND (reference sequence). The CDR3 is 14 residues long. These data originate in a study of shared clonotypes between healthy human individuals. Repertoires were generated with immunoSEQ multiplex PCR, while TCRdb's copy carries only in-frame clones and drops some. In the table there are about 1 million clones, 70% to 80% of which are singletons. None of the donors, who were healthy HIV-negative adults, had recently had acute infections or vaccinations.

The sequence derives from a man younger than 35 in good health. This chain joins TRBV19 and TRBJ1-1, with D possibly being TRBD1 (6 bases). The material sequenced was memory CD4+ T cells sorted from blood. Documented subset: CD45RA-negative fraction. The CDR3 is CASSTKGGTSEAFF. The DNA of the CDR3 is TGTGCCAGTAGTACGAAGGGAGGGACATCTGAAGCTTTCTTT.